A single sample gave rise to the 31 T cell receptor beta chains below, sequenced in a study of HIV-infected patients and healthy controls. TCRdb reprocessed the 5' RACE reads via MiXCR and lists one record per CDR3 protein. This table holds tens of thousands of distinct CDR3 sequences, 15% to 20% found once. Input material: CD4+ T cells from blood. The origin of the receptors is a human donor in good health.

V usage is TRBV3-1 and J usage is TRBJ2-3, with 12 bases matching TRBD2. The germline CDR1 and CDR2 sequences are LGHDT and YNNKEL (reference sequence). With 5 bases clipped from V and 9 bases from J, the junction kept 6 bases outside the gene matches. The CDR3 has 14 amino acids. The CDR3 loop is CASSSTSGSRTQYF. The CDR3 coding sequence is TGTGCCAGCAGCTCGACTAGCGGGAGTAGGACGCAGTATTTT.

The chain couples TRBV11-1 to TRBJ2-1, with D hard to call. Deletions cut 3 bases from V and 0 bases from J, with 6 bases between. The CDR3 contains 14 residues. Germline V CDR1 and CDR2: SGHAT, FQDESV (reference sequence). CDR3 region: CASSLASSYNEQFF. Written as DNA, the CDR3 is TGTGCCAGCAGCTTGGCGAGCTCCTACAATGAGCAGTTCTTC.

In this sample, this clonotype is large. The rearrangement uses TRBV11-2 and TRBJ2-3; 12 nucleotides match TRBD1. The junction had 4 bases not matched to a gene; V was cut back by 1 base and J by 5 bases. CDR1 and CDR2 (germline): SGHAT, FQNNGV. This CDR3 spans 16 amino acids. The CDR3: CASSLVGTGGRDTQYF. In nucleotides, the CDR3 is TGTGCCAGCAGCTTAGTGGGGACAGGGGGCAGAGATACGCAGTATTTT.

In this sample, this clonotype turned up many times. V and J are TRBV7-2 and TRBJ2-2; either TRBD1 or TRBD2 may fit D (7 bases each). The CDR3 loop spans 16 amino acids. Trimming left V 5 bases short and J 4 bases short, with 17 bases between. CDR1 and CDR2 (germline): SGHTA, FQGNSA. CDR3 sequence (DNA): TGTGCCAGCAGCACCGATCAGGGGGGGCGCACCGGGGAGCTGTTTTTT. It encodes CASSTDQGGRTGELFF. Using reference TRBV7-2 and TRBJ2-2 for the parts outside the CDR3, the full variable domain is GAGVSQSPSNKVTEKGKDVELRCDPISGHTALYWYRQSLGQGLEFLIYFQGNSAPDKSGLPSDRFSAERTGGSVSTLTIQRTQQEDSAVYLCASSTDQGGRTGELFFGEGSRLTVL.

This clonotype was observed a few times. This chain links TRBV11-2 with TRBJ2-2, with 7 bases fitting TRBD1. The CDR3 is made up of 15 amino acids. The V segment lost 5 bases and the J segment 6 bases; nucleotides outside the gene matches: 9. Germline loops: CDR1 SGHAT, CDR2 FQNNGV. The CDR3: CASSPTGYEAGELFF. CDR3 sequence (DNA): TGTGCCAGCAGCCCGACAGGGTATGAGGCCGGGGAGCTGTTTTTT.

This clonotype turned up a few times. CDR3 sequence (DNA): TGCAGTGCTAGAGTCGGGGGACTAGCGGGGGCCACCTCCTACGAGCAGTACTTC. It yields the protein CSARVGGLAGATSYEQYF. The V and J genes are TRBV20-1 and TRBJ2-7; 14 bases are shared with TRBD2. Per the germline V gene, CDR1 is DFQATT and CDR2 is SNEGSKA (reference sequence). With V trimmed by 1 base and J by 0 bases, 8 bases remained unmatched. The CDR3 covers 18 residues.

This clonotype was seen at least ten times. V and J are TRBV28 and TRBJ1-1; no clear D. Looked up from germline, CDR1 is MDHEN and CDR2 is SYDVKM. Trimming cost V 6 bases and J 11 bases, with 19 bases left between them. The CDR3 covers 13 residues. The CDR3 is CASSPPTWLGAFF. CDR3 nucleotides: TGTGCCAGCAGCCCCCCGACCTGGTTAGGGGCTTTCTTT.

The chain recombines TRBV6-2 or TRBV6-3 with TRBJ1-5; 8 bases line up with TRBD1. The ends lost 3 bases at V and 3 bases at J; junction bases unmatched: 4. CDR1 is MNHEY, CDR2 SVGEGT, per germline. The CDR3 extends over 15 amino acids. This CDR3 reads CASSYLQGVNQPQHF. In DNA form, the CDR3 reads TGTGCCAGCAGTTATCTACAGGGGGTCAATCAGCCCCAGCATTTT.

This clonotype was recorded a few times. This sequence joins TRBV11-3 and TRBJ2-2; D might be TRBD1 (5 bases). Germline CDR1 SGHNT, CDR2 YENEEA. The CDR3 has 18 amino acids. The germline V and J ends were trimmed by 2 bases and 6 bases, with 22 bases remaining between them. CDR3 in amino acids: CASSLLAPSGWGAGELFF. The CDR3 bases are TGTGCCAGCAGCTTATTGGCCCCCTCTGGGTGGGGCGCCGGGGAGCTGTTTTTT.

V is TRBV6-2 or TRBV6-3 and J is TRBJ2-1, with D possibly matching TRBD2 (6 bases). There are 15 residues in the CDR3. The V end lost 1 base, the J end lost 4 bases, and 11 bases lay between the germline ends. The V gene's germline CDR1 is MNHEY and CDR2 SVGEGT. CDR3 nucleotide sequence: TGTGCCAGCAGTTACTGGGCGGGGAAGTACAATGAGCAGTTCTTC. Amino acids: CASSYWAGKYNEQFF.

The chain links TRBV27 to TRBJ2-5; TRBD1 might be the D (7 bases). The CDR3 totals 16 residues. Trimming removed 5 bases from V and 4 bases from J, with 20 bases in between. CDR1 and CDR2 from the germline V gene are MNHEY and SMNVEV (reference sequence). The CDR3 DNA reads TGTGCCAGCAGTACCTTCAGGGGGAGGTCGGTAGAGACCCAGTACTTC. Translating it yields CASSTFRGRSVETQYF.

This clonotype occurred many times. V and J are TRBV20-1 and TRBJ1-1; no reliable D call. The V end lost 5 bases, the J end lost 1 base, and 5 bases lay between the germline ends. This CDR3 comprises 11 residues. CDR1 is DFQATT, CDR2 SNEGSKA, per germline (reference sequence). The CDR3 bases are TGCAGTGCTGCCCCGAACACTGAAGCTTTCTTT. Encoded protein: CSAAPNTEAFF.

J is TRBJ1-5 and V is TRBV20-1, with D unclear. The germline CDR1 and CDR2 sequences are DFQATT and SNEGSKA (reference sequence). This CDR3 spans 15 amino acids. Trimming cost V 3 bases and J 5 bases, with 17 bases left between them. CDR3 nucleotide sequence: TGCAGTGCTAGTCCCCTGGCGTACTTATATCAGCCCCAGCATTTT. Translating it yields CSASPLAYLYQPQHF.

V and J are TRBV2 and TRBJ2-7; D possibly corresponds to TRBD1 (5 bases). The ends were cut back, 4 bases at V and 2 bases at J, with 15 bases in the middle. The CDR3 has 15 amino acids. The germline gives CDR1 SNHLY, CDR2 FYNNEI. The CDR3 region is CASSVTELPTYEQYF. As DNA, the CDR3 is TGTGCCAGCAGTGTGACAGAACTGCCGACCTACGAGCAGTACTTC.

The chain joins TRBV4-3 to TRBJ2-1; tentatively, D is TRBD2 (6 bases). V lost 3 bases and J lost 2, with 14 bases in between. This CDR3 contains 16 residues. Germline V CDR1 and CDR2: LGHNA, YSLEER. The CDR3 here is CASSQRGPVTYNEQFF. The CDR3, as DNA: TGCGCCAGCAGCCAGCGGGGTCCGGTGACCTACAATGAGCAGTTCTTC.

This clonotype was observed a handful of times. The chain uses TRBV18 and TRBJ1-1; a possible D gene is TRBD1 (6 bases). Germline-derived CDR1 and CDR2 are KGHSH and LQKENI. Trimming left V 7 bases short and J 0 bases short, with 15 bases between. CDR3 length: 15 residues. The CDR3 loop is CASCNRVSVNTEAFF. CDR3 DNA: TGTGCCAGCTGCAACAGGGTGAGCGTGAACACTGAAGCTTTCTTT.

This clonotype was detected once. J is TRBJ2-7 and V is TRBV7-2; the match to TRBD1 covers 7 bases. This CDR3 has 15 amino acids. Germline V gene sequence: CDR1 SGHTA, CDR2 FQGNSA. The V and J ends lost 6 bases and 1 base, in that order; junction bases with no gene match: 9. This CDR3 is CASSRGQARSYEQYF. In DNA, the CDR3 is TGTGCCAGCAGTCGCGGACAGGCTCGTTCCTACGAGCAGTACTTC.

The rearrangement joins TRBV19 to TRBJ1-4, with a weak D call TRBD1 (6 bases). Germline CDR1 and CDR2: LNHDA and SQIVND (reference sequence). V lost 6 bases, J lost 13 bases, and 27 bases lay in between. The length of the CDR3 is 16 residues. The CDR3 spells CASRPTGISTQGGLFF. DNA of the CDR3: TGTGCCAGTAGACCAACCGGGATAAGTACCCAAGGGGGACTGTTTTTT.

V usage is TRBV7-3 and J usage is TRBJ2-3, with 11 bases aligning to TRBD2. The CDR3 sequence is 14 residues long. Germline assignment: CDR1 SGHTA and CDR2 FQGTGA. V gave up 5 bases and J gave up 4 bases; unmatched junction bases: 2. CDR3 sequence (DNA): TGTGCCAGCAGCGTTAGCGGGAGGGCAGATACGCAGTATTTT. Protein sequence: CASSVSGRADTQYF. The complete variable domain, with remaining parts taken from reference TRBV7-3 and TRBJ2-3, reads GAGVSQTPSNKVTEKGKYVELRCDPISGHTALYWYRQSLGQGPEFLIYFQGTGAADDSGLPNDRFFAVRPEGSVSTLKIQRTERGDSAVYLCASSVSGRADTQYFGPGTRLTVL.

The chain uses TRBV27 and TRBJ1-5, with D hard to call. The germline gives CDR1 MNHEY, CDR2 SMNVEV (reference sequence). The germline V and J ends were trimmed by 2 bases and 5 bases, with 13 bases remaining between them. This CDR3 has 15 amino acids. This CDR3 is CASSLERNKYQPQHF. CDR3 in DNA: TGTGCCAGCAGTTTAGAGAGAAACAAGTATCAGCCCCAGCATTTT.

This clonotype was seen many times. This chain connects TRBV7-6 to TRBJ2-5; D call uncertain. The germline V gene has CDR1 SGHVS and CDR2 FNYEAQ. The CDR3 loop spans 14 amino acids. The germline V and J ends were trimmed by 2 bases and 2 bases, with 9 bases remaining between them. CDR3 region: CASSLSFGQETQYF. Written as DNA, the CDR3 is TGTGCCAGCAGCTTAAGTTTCGGGCAAGAGACCCAGTACTTC.

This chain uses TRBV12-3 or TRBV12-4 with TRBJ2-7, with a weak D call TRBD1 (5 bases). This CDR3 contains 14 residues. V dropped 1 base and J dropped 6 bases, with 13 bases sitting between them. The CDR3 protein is CASSLETWGVEQYF. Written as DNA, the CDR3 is TGTGCCAGCAGTTTAGAGACTTGGGGCGTCGAGCAGTACTTC.

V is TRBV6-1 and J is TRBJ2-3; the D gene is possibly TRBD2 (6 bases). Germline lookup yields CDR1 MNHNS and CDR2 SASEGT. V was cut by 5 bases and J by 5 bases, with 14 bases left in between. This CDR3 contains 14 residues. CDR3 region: CASSPGLPGDTQYF. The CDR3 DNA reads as TGTGCCAGCAGTCCCGGACTACCAGGAGATACGCAGTATTTT.

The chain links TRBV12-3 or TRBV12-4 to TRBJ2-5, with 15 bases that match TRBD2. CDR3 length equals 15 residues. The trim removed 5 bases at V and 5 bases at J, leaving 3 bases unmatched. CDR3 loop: CASSPGTSGRETQYF. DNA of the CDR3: TGTGCCAGCAGTCCCGGGACTAGCGGGAGGGAGACCCAGTACTTC.

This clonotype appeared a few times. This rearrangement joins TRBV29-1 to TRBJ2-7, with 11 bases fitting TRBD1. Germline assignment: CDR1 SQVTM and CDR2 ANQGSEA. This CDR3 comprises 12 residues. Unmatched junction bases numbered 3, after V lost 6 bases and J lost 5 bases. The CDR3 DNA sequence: TGCAGCGTGGACAGGGGGCCTGACGAGCAGTACTTC. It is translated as CSVDRGPDEQYF.

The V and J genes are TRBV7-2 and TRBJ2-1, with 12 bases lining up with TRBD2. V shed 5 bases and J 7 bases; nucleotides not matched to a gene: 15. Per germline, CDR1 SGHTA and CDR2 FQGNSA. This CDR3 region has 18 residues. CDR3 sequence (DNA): TGTGCCAGCAGCCTACCAACGACTAGCGGGGGTATACTTAATGAGCAGTTCTTC. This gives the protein CASSLPTTSGGILNEQFF.

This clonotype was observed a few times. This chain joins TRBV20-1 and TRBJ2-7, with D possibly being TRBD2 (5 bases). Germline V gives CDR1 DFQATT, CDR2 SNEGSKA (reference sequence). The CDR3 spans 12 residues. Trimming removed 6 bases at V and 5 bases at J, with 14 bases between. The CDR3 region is CSARRRLDEQYF. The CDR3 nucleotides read TGCAGTGCCAGAAGGAGGCTGGACGAGCAGTACTTC.

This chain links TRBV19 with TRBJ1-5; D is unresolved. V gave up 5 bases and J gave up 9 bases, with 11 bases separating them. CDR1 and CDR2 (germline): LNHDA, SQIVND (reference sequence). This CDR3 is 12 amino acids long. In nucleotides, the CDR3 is TGTGCCAGTAGTGCGGGTCTCTCGCCCCAGCATTTT. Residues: CASSAGLSPQHF.

The CDR3 loop reads CACAAGASYEQYF. The CDR3 DNA reads TGTGCCTGTGCAGCGGGGGCTTCCTACGAGCAGTACTTC. The chain links TRBV30 to TRBJ2-7, with TRBD2 matching over 8 bases. CDR3 size: 13 residues. Looked up from germline, CDR1 is GTSNPN and CDR2 is SVGIG (reference sequence). J gave up 1 base and V 6 bases, and 5 bases lay outside the gene matches.

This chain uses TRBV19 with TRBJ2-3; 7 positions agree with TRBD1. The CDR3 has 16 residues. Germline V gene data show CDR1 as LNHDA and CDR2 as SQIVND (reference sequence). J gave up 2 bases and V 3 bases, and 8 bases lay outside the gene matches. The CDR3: CASSITGQVVTDTQYF. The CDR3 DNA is TGTGCCAGTAGTATCACTGGACAGGTAGTCACAGATACGCAGTATTTT. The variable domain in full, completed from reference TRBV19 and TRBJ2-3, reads DGGITQSPKYLFRKEGQNVTLSCEQNLNHDAMYWYRQDPGQGLRLIYYSQIVNDFQKGDIAEGYSVSREKKESFPLTVTSAQKNPTAFYLCASSITGQVVTDTQYFGPGTRLTVL.

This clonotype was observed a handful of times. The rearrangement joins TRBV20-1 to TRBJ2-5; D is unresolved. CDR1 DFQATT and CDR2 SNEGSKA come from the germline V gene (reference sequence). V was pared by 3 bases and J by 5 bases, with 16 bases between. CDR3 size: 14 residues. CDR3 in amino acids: CSASRSSVGETQYF. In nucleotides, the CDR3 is TGCAGTGCTAGTAGGTCCTCGGTTGGGGAGACCCAGTACTTC.